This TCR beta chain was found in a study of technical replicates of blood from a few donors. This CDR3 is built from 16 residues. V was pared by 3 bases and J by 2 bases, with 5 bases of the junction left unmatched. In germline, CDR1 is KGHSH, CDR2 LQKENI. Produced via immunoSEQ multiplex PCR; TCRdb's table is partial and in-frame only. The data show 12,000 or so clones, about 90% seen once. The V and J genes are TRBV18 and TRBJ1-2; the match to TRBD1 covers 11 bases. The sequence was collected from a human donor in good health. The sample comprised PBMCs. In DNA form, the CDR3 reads TGTGCCAGCTCACCCGTCAGGACAGGGGGCAACTATGGCTACACCTTC. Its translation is CASSPVRTGGNYGYTF.